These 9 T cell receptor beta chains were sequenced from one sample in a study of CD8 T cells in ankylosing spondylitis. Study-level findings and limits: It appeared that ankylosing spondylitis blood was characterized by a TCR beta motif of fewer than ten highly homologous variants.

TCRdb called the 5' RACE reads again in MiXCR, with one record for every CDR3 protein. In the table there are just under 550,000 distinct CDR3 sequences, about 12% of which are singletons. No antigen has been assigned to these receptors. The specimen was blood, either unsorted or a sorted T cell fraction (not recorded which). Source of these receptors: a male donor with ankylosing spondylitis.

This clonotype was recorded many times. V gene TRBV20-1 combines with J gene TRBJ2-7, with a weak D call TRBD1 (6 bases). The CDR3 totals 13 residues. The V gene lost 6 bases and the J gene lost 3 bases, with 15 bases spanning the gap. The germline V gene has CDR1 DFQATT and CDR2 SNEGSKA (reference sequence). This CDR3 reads CSAYRDTNYEQYF. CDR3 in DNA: TGCAGTGCGTACCGGGACACTAACTACGAGCAGTACTTC.

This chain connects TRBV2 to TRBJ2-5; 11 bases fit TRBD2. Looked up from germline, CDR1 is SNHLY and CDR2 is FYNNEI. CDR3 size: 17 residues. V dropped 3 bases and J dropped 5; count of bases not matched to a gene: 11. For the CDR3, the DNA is TGTGCCAGCAGTGACCCAACACTAGCGGGAGTTTGGGAGACCCAGTACTTC. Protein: CASSDPTLAGVWETQYF.

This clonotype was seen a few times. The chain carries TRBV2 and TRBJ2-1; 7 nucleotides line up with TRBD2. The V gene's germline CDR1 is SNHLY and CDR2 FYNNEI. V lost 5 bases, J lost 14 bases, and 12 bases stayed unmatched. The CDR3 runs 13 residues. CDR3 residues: CASSPRGVAGKFF. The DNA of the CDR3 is TGTGCCAGCAGTCCCCGGGGGGTAGCAGGGAAGTTCTTC.

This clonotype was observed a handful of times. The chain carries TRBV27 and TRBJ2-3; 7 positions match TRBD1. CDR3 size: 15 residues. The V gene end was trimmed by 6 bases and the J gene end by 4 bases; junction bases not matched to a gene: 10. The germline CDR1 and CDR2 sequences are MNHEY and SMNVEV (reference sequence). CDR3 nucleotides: TGTGCCAGCAGCCGCCCGGACAGGACGGCAGATACGCAGTATTTT. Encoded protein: CASSRPDRTADTQYF.

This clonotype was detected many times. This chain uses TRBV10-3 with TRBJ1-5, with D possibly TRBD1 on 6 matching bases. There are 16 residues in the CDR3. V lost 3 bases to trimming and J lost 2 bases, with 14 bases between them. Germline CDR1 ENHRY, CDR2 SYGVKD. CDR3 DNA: TGTGCCATCAGTGAAGCTGGGGGCGACGGCAATCAGCCCCAGCATTTT. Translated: CAISEAGGDGNQPQHF.

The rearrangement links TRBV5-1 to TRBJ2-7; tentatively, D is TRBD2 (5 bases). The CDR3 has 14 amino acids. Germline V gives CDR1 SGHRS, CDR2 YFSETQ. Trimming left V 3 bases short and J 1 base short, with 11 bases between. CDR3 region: CASSWETTSYEQYF. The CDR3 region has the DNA TGCGCCAGCAGCTGGGAGACAACATCCTACGAGCAGTACTTC.

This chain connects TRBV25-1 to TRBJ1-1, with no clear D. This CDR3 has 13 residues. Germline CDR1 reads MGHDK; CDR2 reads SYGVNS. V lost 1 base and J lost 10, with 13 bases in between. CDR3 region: CASSELGIYGAFF. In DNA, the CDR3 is TGTGCCAGCAGTGAATTGGGGATTTATGGAGCTTTCTTT.

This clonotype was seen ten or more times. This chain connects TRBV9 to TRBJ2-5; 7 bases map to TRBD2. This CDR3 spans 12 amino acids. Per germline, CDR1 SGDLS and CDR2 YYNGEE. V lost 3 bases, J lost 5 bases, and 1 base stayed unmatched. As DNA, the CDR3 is TGTGCCAGCAGCGCGGGAGGCGAGACCCAGTACTTC. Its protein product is CASSAGGETQYF.

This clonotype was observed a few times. The chain's CDR3 is CASSSRDRGGYQPQHF. The CDR3 DNA is TGTGCCAGCAGCTCCCGGGACAGGGGTGGATATCAGCCCCAGCATTTT. The chain recombines TRBV7-2 with TRBJ1-5, with 10 bases that match TRBD1. Trimming took 4 bases from V and 5 from J; bases not matched to a gene: 8. The CDR3 spans 16 residues. From germline, CDR1 is SGHTA and CDR2 FQGNSA. Looking up the rest from reference TRBV7-2 and TRBJ1-5 gives the full variable domain: GAGVSQSPSNKVTEKGKDVELRCDPISGHTALYWYRQSLGQGLEFLIYFQGNSAPDKSGLPSDRFSAERTGGSVSTLTIQRTQQEDSAVYLCASSSRDRGGYQPQHFGDGTRLSIL.